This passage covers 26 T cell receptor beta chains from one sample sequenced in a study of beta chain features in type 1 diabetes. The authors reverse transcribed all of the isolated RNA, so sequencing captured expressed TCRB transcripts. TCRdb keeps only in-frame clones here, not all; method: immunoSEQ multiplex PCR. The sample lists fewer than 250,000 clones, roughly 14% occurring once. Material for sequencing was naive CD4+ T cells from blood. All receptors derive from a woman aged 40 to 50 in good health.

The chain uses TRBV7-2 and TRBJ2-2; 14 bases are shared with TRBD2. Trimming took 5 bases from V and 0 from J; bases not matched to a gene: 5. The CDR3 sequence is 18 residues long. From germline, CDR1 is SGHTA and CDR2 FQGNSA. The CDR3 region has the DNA TGTGCCAGCAGCCGAACGACTAGCGGGGGGGCGAACACCGGGGAGCTGTTTTTT. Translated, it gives CASSRTTSGGANTGELFF.

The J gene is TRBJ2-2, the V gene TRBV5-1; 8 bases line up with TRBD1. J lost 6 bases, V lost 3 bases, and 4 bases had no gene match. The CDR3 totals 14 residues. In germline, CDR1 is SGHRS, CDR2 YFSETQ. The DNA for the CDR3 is TGCGCCAGCAGCTCCAAACAGGGGGCCGGGGAGCTGTTTTTT. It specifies CASSSKQGAGELFF.

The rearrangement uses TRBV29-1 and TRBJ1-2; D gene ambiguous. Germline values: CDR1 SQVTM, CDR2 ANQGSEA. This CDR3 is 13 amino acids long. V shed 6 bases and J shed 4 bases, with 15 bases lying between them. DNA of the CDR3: TGCAGCGTAGAGAGGGTATCAACCTATGGCTACACCTTC. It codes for CSVERVSTYGYTF.

CDR3: CASSLEEGSSYEQYF. CDR3 in DNA: TGTGCCAGCAGCTTGGAGGAGGGAAGCTCCTACGAGCAGTACTTC. The V call is TRBV7-9, the J call TRBJ2-7; possible D gene TRBD2, 6 bases. CDR1 SEHNR and CDR2 FQNEAQ come from the germline V gene (reference sequence). The length of the CDR3 is 15 residues. Trimming pared 3 bases from V and 0 bases from J, leaving 12 bases between.

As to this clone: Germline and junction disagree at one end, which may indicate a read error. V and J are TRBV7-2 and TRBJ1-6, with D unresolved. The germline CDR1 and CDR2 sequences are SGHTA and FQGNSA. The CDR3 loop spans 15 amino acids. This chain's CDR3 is CASSLALNSYSPHHF. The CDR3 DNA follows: TGTGCCAGCAGCTTAGCGCTCAACAGCTATTCACCCCACCACTTT.

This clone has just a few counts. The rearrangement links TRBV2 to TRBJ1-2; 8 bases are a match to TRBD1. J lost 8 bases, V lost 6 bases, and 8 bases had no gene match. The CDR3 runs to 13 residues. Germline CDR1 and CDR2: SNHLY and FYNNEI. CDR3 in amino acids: CASRDQGARGYTF. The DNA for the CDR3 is TGTGCCAGCAGGGATCAGGGGGCAAGAGGCTACACCTTC.

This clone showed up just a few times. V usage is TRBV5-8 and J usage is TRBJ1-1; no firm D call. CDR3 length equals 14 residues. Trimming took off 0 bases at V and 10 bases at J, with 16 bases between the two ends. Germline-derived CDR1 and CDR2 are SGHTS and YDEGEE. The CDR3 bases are TGTGCCAGCAGCTTGGTTCGGACCCCCGGGGTAGCTTTCTTT. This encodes CASSLVRTPGVAFF.

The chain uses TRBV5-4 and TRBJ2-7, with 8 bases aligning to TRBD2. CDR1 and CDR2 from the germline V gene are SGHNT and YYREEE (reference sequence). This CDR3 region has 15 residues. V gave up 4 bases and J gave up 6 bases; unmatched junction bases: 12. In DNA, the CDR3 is TGTGCCAGCAGCCCTTTAAGCGGGGGTATTAGCGAGCAGTACTTC. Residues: CASSPLSGGISEQYF.

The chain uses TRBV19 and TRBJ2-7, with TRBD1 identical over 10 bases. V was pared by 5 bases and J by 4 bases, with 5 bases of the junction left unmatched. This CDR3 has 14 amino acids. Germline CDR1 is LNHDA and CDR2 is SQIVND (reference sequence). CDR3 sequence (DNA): TGTGCCAGTAGTTCTAGACAGGGGGCTTACGAGCAGTACTTC. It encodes CASSSRQGAYEQYF.

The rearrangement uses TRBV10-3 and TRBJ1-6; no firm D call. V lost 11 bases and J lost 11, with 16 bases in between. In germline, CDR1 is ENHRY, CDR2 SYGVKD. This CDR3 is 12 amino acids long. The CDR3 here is CASAATGTPLHF. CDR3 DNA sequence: TGTGCCTCCGCGGCCACGGGAACACCCCTCCACTTT.

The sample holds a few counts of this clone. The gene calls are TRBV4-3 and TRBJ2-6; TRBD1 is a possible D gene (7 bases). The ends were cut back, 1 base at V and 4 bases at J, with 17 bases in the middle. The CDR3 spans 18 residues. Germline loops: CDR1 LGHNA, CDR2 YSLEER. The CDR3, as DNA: TGCGCCAGCAGCCAAGGGGACGCCAGGGGGGCAGGGGCCAACGTCCTGACTTTC. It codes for CASSQGDARGAGANVLTF.

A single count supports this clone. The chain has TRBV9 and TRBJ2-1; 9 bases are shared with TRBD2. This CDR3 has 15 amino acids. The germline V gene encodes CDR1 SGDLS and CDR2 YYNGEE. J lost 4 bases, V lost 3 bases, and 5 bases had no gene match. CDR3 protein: CASSDGTSQYNEQFF. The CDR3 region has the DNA TGTGCCAGCAGCGACGGGACTAGCCAATACAATGAGCAGTTCTTC.

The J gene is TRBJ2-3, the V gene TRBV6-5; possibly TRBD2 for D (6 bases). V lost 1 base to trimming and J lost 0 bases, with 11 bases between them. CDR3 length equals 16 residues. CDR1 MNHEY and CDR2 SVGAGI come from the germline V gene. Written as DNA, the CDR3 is TGTGCCAGCAGTTACTTCTCGACTAGTAGCACAGATACGCAGTATTTT. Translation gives CASSYFSTSSTDTQYF.

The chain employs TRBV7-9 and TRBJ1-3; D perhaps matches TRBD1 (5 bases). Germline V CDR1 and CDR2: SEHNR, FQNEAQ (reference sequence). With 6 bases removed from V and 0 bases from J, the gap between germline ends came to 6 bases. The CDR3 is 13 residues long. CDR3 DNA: TGTGCCAGCAGAGACAGCTCTGGAAACACCATATATTTT. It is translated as CASRDSSGNTIYF.

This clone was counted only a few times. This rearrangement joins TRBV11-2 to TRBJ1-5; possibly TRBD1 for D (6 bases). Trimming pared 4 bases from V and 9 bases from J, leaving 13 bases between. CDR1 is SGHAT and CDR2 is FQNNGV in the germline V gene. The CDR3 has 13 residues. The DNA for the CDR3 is TGTGCCAGCAGCTGGGAGGGGGAATCGCCCCAGCATTTT. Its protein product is CASSWEGESPQHF.

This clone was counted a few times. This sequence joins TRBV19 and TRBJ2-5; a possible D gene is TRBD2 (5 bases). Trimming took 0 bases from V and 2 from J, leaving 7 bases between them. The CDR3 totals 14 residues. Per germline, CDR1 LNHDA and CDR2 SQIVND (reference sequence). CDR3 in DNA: TGTGCCAGTAGTATAGATCCGGGGCAAGAGACCCAGTACTTC. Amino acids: CASSIDPGQETQYF.

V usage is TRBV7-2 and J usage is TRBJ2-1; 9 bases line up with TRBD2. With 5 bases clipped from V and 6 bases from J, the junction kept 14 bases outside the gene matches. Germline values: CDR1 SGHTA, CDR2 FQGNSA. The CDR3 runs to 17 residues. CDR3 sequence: CASSASSGDLPSNEQFF. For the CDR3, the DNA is TGTGCCAGCAGCGCTTCTAGCGGGGACCTCCCTAGCAATGAGCAGTTCTTC.

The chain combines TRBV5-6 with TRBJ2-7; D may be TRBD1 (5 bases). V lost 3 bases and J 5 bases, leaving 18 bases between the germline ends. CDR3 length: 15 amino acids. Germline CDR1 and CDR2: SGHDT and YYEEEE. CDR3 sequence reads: CASSSLGRVPHEQYF. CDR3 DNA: TGTGCCAGCAGCTCCCTGGGCAGGGTTCCCCACGAGCAGTACTTC. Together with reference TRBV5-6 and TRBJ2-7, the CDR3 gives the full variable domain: DAGVTQSPTHLIKTRGQQVTLRCSPKSGHDTVSWYQQALGQGPQFIFQYYEEEERQRGNFPDRFSGHQFPNYSSELNVNALLLGDSALYLCASSSLGRVPHEQYFGPGTRLTVT.

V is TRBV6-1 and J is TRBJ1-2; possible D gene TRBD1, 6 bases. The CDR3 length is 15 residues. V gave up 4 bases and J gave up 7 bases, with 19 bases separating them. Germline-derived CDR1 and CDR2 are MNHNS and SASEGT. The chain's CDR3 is CASSAADSSKGGYTF. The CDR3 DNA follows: TGTGCCAGCAGTGCTGCGGACAGTTCTAAAGGTGGCTACACCTTC.

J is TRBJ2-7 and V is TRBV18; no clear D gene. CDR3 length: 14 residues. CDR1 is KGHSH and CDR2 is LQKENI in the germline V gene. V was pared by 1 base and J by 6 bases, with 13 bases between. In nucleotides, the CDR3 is TGTGCCAGCTCACCACTGCCGGCTTCAGGCGAGCAGTACTTC. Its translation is CASSPLPASGEQYF.

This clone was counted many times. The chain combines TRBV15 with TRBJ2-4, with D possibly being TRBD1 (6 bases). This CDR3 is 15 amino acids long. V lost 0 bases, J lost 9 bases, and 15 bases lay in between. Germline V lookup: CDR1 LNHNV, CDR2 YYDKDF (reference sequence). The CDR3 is CATSREQQGPSIQYF. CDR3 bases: TGTGCCACCAGCAGAGAACAACAGGGACCCTCCATTCAGTACTTC.

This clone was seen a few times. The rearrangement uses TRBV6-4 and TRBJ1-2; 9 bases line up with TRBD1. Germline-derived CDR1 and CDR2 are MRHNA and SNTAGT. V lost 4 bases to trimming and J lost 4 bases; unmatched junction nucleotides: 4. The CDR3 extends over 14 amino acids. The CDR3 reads CASSATTGGYGYTF. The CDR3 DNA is TGTGCCAGCAGTGCCACGACAGGGGGCTATGGCTACACCTTC.

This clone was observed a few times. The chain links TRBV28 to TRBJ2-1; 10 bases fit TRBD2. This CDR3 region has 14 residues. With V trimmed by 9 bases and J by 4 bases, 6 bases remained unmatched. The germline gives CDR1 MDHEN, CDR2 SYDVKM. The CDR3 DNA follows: TGTGCCAGTAACCGAGCGGGGGGGTACAATGAGCAGTTCTTC. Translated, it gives CASNRAGGYNEQFF. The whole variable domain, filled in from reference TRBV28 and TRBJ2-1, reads DVKVTQSSRYLVKRTGEKVFLECVQDMDHENMFWYRQDPGLGLRLIYFSYDVKMKEKGDIPEGYSVSREKKERFSLILESASTNQTSMYLCASNRAGGYNEQFFGPGTRLTVL.

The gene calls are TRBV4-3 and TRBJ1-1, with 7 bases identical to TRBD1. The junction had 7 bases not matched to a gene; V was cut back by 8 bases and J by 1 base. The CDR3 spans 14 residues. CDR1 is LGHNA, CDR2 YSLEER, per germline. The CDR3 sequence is CASSLGTANTEAFF. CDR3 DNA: TGCGCCAGCTCACTCGGGACAGCGAACACTGAAGCTTTCTTT.

The CDR3 DNA sequence: TGTGCCAGCTCACCTAGTGAGGTGGATACGCAGTATTTT. This encodes CASSPSEVDTQYF. The chain carries TRBV18 and TRBJ2-3; the D is unclear. The germline V gene encodes CDR1 KGHSH and CDR2 LQKENI. The V gene lost 3 bases and the J gene lost 6 bases, with 10 bases spanning the gap. The CDR3 totals 13 residues.

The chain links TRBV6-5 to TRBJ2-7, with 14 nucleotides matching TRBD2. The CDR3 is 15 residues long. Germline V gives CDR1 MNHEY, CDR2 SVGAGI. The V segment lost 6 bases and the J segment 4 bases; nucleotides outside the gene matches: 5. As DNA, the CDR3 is TGTGCCAGCAGCGCCGGGACTAGCGGGGGTTACGAGCAGTACTTC. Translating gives CASSAGTSGGYEQYF.